The next 19 T cell receptor beta chains were all read from a single sample in a study of blood T cell repertoires in COVID-19. Sequenced by immunoSEQ multiplex PCR; TCRdb stores in-frame clones only, minus some. Of approximately 89,000 clones in the sample, approximately 72% were seen once. Sequencing was performed on peripheral blood. These receptors all stem from a man between 65 and 85 years old with acute or convalescent COVID-19.

The V and J genes are TRBV5-6 and TRBJ2-7, with 9 positions matching TRBD1. Germline CDR1 and CDR2: SGHDT and YYEEEE. CDR3 size: 14 residues. J lost 6 bases, V lost 2 bases, and 6 bases had no gene match. The CDR3 DNA reads as TGTGCCAGCAGCTTAACCGGGACAGGGATCGAGCAGTACTTC. It codes for CASSLTGTGIEQYF.

J is TRBJ2-7 and V is TRBV5-1; TRBD1 matches at 8 bases. CDR3 size: 16 residues. CDR1 SGHRS and CDR2 YFSETQ come from the germline V gene. Trimming cost V 1 base and J 0 bases; bases outside gene matches: 6. CDR3: CASSLRGQGYSYEQYF. For the CDR3, the DNA is TGCGCCAGCAGCTTGCGCGGACAGGGATACTCCTACGAGCAGTACTTC. Based on the CDR3 plus reference TRBV5-1 and TRBJ2-7, the full variable domain is KAGVTQTPRYLIKTRGQQVTLSCSPISGHRSVSWYQQTPGQGLQFLFEYFSETQRNKGNFPGRFSGRQFSNSRSEMNVSTLELGDSALYLCASSLRGQGYSYEQYFGPGTRLTVT.

The rearrangement joins TRBV6-5 to TRBJ2-3; D remains unclear. CDR1 is MNHEY, CDR2 SVGAGI, per germline. Trimming left V 11 bases short and J 5 bases short, with 11 bases between. The CDR3 runs 11 residues. The CDR3 spells CAVHSGDTQYF. CDR3 bases: TGTGCCGTCCACTCGGGAGATACGCAGTATTTT.

The chain is built from TRBV5-1 and TRBJ2-6, with TRBD1 matching over 7 bases. The CDR3 sequence is 18 residues long. Per the germline V gene, CDR1 is SGHRS and CDR2 is YFSETQ. V was clipped by 4 bases and J by 3 bases; unmatched bases: 13. CDR3: CASSPQTGPSRGANVLTF. The CDR3 bases are TGCGCCAGCAGCCCCCAGACAGGGCCCTCTCGTGGGGCCAACGTCCTGACTTTC.

The chain carries TRBV11-2 and TRBJ2-5; a weak D match, TRBD2 (7 bases). Germline CDR1 reads SGHAT; CDR2 reads FQNNGV. This CDR3 is built from 17 residues. V dropped 1 base and J dropped 1 base, with 16 bases sitting between them. CDR3 loop: CASSLVGGGGLQETQYF. The CDR3 nucleotides are TGTGCCAGCAGCTTAGTAGGGGGGGGAGGCCTCCAAGAGACCCAGTACTTC.

V is TRBV9 and J is TRBJ1-2; TRBD1 matches at 9 bases. Germline CDR1 SGDLS, CDR2 YYNGEE. The length of the CDR3 is 16 residues. After removal of 0 bases from V and 4 bases from J, the junction contained 7 bases not matched to a gene. The CDR3 protein is CASSVAGTGYAYGYTF. Here the CDR3 DNA reads TGTGCCAGCAGCGTAGCAGGGACAGGGTACGCCTATGGCTACACCTTC.

The chain carries TRBV19 and TRBJ1-4; 10 nucleotides align to TRBD1. Germline V gene lookup returns CDR1 LNHDA and CDR2 SQIVND (reference sequence). The CDR3 runs to 15 residues. V lost 9 bases and J lost 3; bases outside the gene matches: 7. CDR3 coding DNA: TGTGCCAGCGGGACAGGGGAGAAGGCTAATGAAAAACTGTTTTTT. Its translation: CASGTGEKANEKLFF. Full variable domain (outside the CDR3, taken from reference TRBV19 and TRBJ1-4): DGGITQSPKYLFRKEGQNVTLSCEQNLNHDAMYWYRQDPGQGLRLIYYSQIVNDFQKGDIAEGYSVSREKKESFPLTVTSAQKNPTAFYLCASGTGEKANEKLFFGSGTQLSVL.

This chain links TRBV5-4 with TRBJ2-7; a weak D match, TRBD2 (6 bases). Germline-derived CDR1 and CDR2 are SGHNT and YYREEE (reference sequence). Trimming took 6 bases from V and 3 from J, leaving 22 bases between them. The length of the CDR3 is 16 residues. The CDR3 sequence: CASTTSITQTFYEQYF. Here the CDR3 DNA reads TGTGCCAGCACGACTAGTATCACCCAAACTTTCTACGAGCAGTACTTC.

The chain employs TRBV19 and TRBJ2-2; D unclear. Germline CDR1 and CDR2: LNHDA and SQIVND (reference sequence). V was trimmed by 10 bases and J by 6 bases, leaving 27 bases between them. This CDR3 is 17 amino acids long. CDR3 DNA: TGTGCCACCGCAAGAGCCCTTTCACGGATCCAGGCCGGGGAGCTGTTTTTT. The encoded protein is CATARALSRIQAGELFF.

The chain employs TRBV7-3 and TRBJ2-1, with D possibly being TRBD2 (7 bases). CDR1 and CDR2 (germline): SGHTA, FQGTGA. V was shortened by 1 base and J by 5 bases, with 18 bases between the two germline ends. The CDR3 consists of 17 residues. The CDR3, as DNA: TGTGCCAGCAGCTTAAGGTCCGGGCGGGGGCTAAACAATGAGCAGTTCTTC. It encodes CASSLRSGRGLNNEQFF.

This rearrangement joins TRBV29-1 to TRBJ1-4; D is undetermined. Between the trimmed V and J ends, which lost 4 bases and 0 bases, there was a span of 6 bases. This CDR3 is 13 amino acids long. In germline, CDR1 is SQVTM, CDR2 ANQGSEA. Written as DNA, the CDR3 is TGCAGCGTTGTGAGCGCAACTAATGAAAAACTGTTTTTT. Its translation is CSVVSATNEKLFF.

The rearrangement joins TRBV7-3 to TRBJ2-1; unclear D gene. Germline V gene sequence: CDR1 SGHTA, CDR2 FQGTGA. There are 13 residues in the CDR3. V shed 3 bases and J shed 5 bases, with 8 bases lying between them. The CDR3 loop is CASSFSIDNEQFF. DNA of the CDR3: TGTGCCAGCAGCTTTTCCATTGACAATGAGCAGTTCTTC.

The rearrangement joins TRBV6-5 to TRBJ2-5, with 7 bases matching TRBD1. Germline V lookup: CDR1 MNHEY, CDR2 SVGAGI. CDR3 size: 14 residues. V lost 10 bases to trimming and J lost 4 bases; unmatched junction nucleotides: 12. The CDR3 bases are TGTGCCACATCACAGGCAGGGGGATTAGAGACCCAGTACTTC. Protein sequence: CATSQAGGLETQYF.

The chain links TRBV3-1 (or the pseudogene TRBV3-2) to TRBJ1-1; a weak D match, TRBD1 (6 bases). Germline CDR1 is LGHDT and CDR2 is YNNKEL (reference sequence). The CDR3 has 14 amino acids. Trimming took off 4 bases at V and 1 base at J, with 10 bases between the two ends. The CDR3 DNA follows: TGTGCCAGCAGCCGGGACAAAAGGAACACTGAAGCTTTCTTT. Translated, it gives CASSRDKRNTEAFF.

The chain employs TRBV9 and TRBJ2-5; 9 bases agree with TRBD1. CDR3 size: 14 residues. Germline V lookup: CDR1 SGDLS, CDR2 YYNGEE. The trim removed 4 bases at V and 5 bases at J, leaving 6 bases unmatched. The CDR3 DNA reads as TGTGCCAGCAGCCCGGGACAGGGTTTGGAGACCCAGTACTTC. As protein: CASSPGQGLETQYF.

This clone was seen many times. The gene calls are TRBV24-1 and TRBJ2-5; 12 bases align to TRBD1. CDR3 length equals 17 residues. J was trimmed by 3 bases and V by 2 bases; bases with no gene match: 6. CDR1 and CDR2 from the germline V gene are KGHDR and SFDVKD. The CDR3 is CATSDSRDRGREETQYF. CDR3 nucleotides: TGTGCCACCAGTGATTCCCGGGACAGGGGGCGGGAAGAGACCCAGTACTTC.

V gene TRBV7-8 combines with J gene TRBJ2-7, with TRBD1 matching over 9 bases. V dropped 5 bases and J dropped 5; count of bases not matched to a gene: 10. Germline CDR1 reads SGHVS; CDR2 reads FQNEAQ. The CDR3 covers 15 residues. In DNA form, the CDR3 reads TGTGCCAGCAGCCCCCATGGGACAGGGTACGACGAGCAGTACTTC. This gives the protein CASSPHGTGYDEQYF.

At least ten counts were recorded for this clone. The genes are TRBV7-9 and TRBJ2-5; 11 positions agree with TRBD2. The CDR3 has 18 amino acids. Losses at the gene ends were 4 bases for V and 9 bases for J; bases not matched to a gene: 19. CDR1 SEHNR and CDR2 FQNEAQ come from the germline V gene (reference sequence). The CDR3 DNA follows: TGTGCCAGCAGCTCCCCTGCCTCTAGCGGGAGGCCCCCAAGGGCCCAGTACTTC. Its protein is CASSSPASSGRPPRAQYF.

The gene calls are TRBV4-1 and TRBJ1-1, with 7 bases matching TRBD1. The CDR3 is 16 residues long. The ends lost 1 base at V and 3 bases at J; junction bases unmatched: 8. CDR1 and CDR2 (germline): MGHRA, YSYEKL. CDR3 protein: CASSQGQGLVDTEAFF. In DNA, the CDR3 is TGCGCCAGCAGCCAAGGACAGGGATTGGTTGACACTGAAGCTTTCTTT.